This TCR beta chain was captured in a study of OX40 agonist ivuxolimab in advanced cancers. A note on this clone: Its target is not known.

Findings and limits, study-wide: At 0.1 to 3.0 mg/kg, CD4+ and CD8+ blood T cells expanded clonally by week 6.

The table came from immunoSEQ multiplex PCR; TCRdb's copy has only in-frame clones and leaves some out. The sample has fewer than 35,000 clones; more than 70% are singletons. This CDR3 has 16 residues. V trimming: 5 bases; J trimming: 4 bases; junction bases outside the gene matches: 7. Germline loops: CDR1 SGHTA, CDR2 FQGTGA. This sequence joins TRBV7-3 and TRBJ2-1; TRBD2 aligns across 11 bases. This receptor was obtained from an adult with an advanced solid tumor such as melanoma, head and neck, liver or kidney cancer. The sequencing used CD4+ or CD8+ T cells sorted from blood, collected in a trial of the OX40 agonist ivuxolimab. The CDR3 region is CASSRRGTSGYNEQFF. The CDR3 DNA reads TGTGCCAGCAGCCGACGGGGGACTAGCGGTTACAATGAGCAGTTCTTC.